One T cell receptor beta chain is described in this entry. Its antigen is not known. The sample comes from a study of cytomegalovirus exposure and HLA in healthy donors. It was the approximately 130-subject validation cohort, separate from the roughly 700-subject first cohort, to which the donors belonged. This table comes from immunoSEQ multiplex PCR, and its TCRdb copy is limited to in-frame clones, with some not included. Of 90,000 to 150,000 clones in the sample, roughly 90% were seen once. General study findings and limits: The tendency of first-cohort TCR clusters to co-occur in the 120 or so validation repertoires was the finding of a later analysis.

The V segment lost 3 bases and the J segment 0 bases; nucleotides outside the gene matches: 12. The CDR3 runs to 19 residues. Germline V lookup: CDR1 KGHSH, CDR2 LQKENI. The clonotype was recovered from a woman aged 18-29 years in good health and CMV-seropositive. Sequenced input: PBMCs. The chain uses TRBV18 and TRBJ2-1; TRBD2 matches 9 bases. CDR3 nucleotides: TGTGCCAGCTCACCGAGCGGGGGGCTACTCCCGAGCTCCTACAATGAGCAGTTCTTC. It specifies CASSPSGGLLPSSYNEQFF.